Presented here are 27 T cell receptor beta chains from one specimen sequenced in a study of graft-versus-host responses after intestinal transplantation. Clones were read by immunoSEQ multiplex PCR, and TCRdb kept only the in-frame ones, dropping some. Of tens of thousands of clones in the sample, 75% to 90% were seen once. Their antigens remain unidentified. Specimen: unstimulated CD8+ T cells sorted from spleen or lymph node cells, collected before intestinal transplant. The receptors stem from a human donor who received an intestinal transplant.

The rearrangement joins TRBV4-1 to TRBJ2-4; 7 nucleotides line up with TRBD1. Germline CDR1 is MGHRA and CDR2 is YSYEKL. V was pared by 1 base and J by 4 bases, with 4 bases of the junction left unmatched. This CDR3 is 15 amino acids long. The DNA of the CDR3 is TGCGCCAGCAGCCAAGTCGCCAGGGGGAAAAACATTCAGTACTTC. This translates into CASSQVARGKNIQYF.

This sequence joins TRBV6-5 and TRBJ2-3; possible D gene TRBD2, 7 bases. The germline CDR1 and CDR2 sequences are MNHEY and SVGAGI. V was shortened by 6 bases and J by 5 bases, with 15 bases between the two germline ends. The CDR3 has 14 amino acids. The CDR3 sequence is CASSLQGGGDTQYF. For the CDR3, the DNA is TGTGCCAGCAGCCTACAGGGAGGGGGAGATACGCAGTATTTT.

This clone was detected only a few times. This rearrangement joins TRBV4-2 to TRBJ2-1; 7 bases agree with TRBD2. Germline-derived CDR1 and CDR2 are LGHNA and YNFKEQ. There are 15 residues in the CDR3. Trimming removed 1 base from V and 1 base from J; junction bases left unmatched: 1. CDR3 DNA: TGTGCCAGCAGCCAAGTGGGGGGGTCCTACAATGAGCAGTTCTTC. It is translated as CASSQVGGSYNEQFF.

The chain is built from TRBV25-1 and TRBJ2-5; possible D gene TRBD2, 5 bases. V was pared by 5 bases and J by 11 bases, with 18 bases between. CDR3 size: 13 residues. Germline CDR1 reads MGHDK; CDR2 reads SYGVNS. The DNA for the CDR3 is TGTGCCAGCAGTCGGGATCGGGCCTACGGGCAGTACTTC. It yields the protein CASSRDRAYGQYF.

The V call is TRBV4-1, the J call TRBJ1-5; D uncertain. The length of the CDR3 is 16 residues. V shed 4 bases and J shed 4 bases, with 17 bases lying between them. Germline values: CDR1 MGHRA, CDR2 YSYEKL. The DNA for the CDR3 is TGCGCCAGCAGCCTCGCTCCCATCCCGCGAAATCAGCCCCAGCATTTT. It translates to CASSLAPIPRNQPQHF.

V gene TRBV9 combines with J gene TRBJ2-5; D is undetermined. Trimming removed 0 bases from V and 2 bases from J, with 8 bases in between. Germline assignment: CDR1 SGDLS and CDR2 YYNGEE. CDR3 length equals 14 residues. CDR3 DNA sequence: TGTGCCAGCAGCGTAGCCACGGCTCAAGAGACCCAGTACTTC. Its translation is CASSVATAQETQYF.

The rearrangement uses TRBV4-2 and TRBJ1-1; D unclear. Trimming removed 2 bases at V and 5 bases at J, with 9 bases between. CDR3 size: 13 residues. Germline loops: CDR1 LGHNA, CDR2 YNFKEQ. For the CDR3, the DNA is TGTGCCAGCAGCCAAAGATTGGGTACTGAAGCTTTCTTT. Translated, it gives CASSQRLGTEAFF.

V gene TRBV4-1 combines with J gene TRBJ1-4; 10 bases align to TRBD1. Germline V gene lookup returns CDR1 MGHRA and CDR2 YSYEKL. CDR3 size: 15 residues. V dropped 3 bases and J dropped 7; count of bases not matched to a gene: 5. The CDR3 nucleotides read TGCGCCAGCAGCCAGCCGGGACAGGGGTTTGAAAAACTGTTTTTT. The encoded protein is CASSQPGQGFEKLFF.

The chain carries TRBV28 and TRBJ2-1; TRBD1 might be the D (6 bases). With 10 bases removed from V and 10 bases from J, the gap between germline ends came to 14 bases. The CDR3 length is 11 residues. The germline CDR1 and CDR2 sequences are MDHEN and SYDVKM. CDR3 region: CATQTGGEQFF. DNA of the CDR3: TGTGCCACCCAGACAGGTGGAGAGCAGTTCTTC. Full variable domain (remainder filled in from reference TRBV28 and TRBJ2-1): DVKVTQSSRYLVKRTGEKVFLECVQDMDHENMFWYRQDPGLGLRLIYFSYDVKMKEKGDIPEGYSVSREKKERFSLILESASTNQTSMYLCATQTGGEQFFGPGTRLTVL.

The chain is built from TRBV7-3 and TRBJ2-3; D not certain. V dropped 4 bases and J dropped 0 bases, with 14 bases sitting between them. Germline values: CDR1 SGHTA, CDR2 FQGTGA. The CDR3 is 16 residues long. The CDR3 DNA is TGTGCCAGCAGCTCAGGATCCTCCTTAAGCACAGATACGCAGTATTTT. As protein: CASSSGSSLSTDTQYF.

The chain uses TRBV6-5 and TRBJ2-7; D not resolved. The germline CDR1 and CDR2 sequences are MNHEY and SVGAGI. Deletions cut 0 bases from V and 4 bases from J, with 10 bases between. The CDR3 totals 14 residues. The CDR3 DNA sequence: TGTGCCAGCAGTTACTCGACAACAAATTACGAGCAGTACTTC. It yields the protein CASSYSTTNYEQYF.

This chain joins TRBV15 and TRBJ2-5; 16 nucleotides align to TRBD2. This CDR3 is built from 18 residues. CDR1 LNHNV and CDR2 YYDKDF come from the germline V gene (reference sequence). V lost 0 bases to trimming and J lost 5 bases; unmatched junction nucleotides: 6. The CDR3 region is CATSREQGLAGGAETQYF. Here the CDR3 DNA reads TGTGCCACCAGCAGAGAGCAGGGACTAGCGGGAGGGGCGGAGACCCAGTACTTC.

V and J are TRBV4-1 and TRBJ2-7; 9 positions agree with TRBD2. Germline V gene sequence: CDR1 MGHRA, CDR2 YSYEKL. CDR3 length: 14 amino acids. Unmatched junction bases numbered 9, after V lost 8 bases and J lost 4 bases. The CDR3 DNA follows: TGCGCCAGCTCCCCGAGCGGGGGGTTGTACGAGCAGTACTTC. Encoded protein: CASSPSGGLYEQYF.

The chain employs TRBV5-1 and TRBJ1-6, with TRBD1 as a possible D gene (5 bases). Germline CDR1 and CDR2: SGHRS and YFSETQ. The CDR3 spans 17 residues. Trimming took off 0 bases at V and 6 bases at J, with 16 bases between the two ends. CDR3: CASSLGRPRDRNSPLHF. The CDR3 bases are TGCGCCAGCAGCTTGGGACGCCCCAGGGATCGTAATTCACCCCTCCACTTT. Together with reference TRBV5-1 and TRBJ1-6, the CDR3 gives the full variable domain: KAGVTQTPRYLIKTRGQQVTLSCSPISGHRSVSWYQQTPGQGLQFLFEYFSETQRNKGNFPGRFSGRQFSNSRSEMNVSTLELGDSALYLCASSLGRPRDRNSPLHFGNGTRLTVT.

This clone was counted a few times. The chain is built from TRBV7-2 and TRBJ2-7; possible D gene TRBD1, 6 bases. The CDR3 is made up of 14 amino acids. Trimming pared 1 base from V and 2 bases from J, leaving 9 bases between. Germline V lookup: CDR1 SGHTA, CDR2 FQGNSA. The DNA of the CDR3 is TGTGCCAGCAGCTTAGACGGACAGACCTACGAGCAGTACTTC. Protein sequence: CASSLDGQTYEQYF.

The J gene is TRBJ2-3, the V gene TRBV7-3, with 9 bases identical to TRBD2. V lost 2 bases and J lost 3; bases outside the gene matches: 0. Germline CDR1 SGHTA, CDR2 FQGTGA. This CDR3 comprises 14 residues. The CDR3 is CASSLLAGTDTQYF. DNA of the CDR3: TGTGCCAGCAGCTTACTAGCGGGGACAGATACGCAGTATTTT.

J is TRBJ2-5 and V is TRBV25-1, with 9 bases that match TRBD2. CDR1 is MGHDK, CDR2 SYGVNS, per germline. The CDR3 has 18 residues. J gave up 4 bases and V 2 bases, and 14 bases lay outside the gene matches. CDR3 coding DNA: TGTGCCAGCAGTGAAGGTTTGGCGGGGGGGCTGGCGAGAGAGACCCAGTACTTC. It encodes CASSEGLAGGLARETQYF.

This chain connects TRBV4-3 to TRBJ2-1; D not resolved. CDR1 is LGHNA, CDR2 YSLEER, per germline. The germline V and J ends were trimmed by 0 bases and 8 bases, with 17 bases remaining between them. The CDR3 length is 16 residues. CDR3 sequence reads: CASSQDHPNRWHEQFF. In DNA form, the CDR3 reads TGCGCCAGCAGCCAAGATCACCCGAATAGGTGGCATGAGCAGTTCTTC.

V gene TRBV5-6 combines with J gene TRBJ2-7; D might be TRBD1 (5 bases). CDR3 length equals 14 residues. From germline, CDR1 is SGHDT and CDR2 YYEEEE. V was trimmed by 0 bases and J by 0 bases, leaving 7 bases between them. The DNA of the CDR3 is TGTGCCAGCAGCTTGGGGGGCCTCTCCTACGAGCAGTACTTC. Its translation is CASSLGGLSYEQYF.

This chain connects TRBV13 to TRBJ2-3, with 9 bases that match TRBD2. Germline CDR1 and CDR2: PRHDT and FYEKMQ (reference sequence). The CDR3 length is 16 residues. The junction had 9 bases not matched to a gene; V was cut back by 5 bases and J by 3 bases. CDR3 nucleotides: TGTGCCAGCAGCCAAGAGGCGGGGGGGCCAACAGATACGCAGTATTTT. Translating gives CASSQEAGGPTDTQYF. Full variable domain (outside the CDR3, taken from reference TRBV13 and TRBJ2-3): AAGVIQSPRHLIKEKRETATLKCYPIPRHDTVYWYQQGPGQDPQFLISFYEKMQSDKGSIPDRFSAQQFSDYHSELNMSSLELGDSALYFCASSQEAGGPTDTQYFGPGTRLTVL.

CDR3 nucleotide sequence: TGTGCCAGCAGCTGGGGGCCATACGAGCAGTACTTC. It translates to CASSWGPYEQYF. The chain has TRBV13 and TRBJ2-7; maybe TRBD1 (6 bases). The CDR3 covers 12 residues. The V gene's germline CDR1 is PRHDT and CDR2 FYEKMQ (reference sequence). Deletions cut 4 bases from V and 4 bases from J, with 8 bases between.

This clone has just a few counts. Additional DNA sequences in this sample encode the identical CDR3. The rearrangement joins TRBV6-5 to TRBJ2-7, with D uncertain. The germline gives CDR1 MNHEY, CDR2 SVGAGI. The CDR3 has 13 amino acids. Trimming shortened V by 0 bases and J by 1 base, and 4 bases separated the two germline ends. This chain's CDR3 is CASSYSGSYEQYF. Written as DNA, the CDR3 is TGTGCCAGCAGTTACTCGGGGTCCTACGAGCAGTACTTC.

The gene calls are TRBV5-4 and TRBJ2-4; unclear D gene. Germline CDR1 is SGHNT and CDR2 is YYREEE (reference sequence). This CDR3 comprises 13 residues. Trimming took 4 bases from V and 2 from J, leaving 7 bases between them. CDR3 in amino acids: CASSHSPKNIQYF. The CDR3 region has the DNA TGTGCCAGCAGCCACTCCCCCAAAAACATTCAGTACTTC.

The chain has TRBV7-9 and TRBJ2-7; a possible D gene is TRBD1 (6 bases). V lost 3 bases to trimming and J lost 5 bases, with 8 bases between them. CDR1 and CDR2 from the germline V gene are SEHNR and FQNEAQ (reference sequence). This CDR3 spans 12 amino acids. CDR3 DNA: TGTGCCAGCAGCTTCGCAGGGGACGAGCAGTACTTC. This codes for CASSFAGDEQYF.

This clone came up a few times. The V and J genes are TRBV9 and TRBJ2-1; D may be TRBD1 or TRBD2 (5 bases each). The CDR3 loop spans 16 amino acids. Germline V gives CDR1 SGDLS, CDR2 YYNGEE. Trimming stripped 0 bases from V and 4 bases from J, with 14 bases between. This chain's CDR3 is CASSVARDQPYNEQFF. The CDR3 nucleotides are TGTGCCAGCAGCGTAGCCAGGGACCAGCCGTACAATGAGCAGTTCTTC.

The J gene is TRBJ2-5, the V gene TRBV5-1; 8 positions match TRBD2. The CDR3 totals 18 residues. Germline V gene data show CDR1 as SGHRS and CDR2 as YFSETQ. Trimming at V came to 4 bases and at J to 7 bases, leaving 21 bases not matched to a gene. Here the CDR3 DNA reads TGCGCCAGCAGCCCGCCCCTCGGGGGGGGATTGATTTTGGGGACCCAGTACTTC. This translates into CASSPPLGGGLILGTQYF.

The CDR3 reads CASSFIGVSYGYTF. As DNA, the CDR3 is TGTGCCAGCAGCTTCATCGGGGTTTCCTATGGCTACACCTTC. The V call is TRBV7-2, the J call TRBJ1-2; no clear D gene. This CDR3 contains 14 residues. Trimming left V 3 bases short and J 4 bases short, with 12 bases between. Germline lookup yields CDR1 SGHTA and CDR2 FQGNSA. The variable domain in full, completed from reference TRBV7-2 and TRBJ1-2, reads GAGVSQSPSNKVTEKGKDVELRCDPISGHTALYWYRQSLGQGLEFLIYFQGNSAPDKSGLPSDRFSAERTGGSVSTLTIQRTQQEDSAVYLCASSFIGVSYGYTFGSGTRLTVV.